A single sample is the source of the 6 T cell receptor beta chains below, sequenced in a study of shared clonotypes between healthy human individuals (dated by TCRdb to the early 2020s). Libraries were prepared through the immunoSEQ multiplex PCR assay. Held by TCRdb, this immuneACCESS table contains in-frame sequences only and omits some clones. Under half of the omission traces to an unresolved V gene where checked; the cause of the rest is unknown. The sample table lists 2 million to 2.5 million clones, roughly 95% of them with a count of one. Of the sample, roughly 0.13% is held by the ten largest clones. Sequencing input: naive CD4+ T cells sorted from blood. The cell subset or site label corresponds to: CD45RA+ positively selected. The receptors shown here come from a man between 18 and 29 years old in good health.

CDR3 region: CAWSTQANEQFF. DNA for the CDR3: TGTGCCTGGAGTACCCAGGCTAATGAGCAGTTCTTC. V gene TRBV30 combines with J gene TRBJ2-1, with D unclear. The V gene's germline CDR1 is GTSNPN and CDR2 SVGIG (reference sequence). This CDR3 is built from 12 residues. Trimming took off 2 bases at V and 7 bases at J, with 9 bases between the two ends. The variable domain in full, completed from reference TRBV30 and TRBJ2-1, reads SQTIHQWPATLVQPVGSPLSLECTVEGTSNPNLYWYRQAAGRGLQLLFYSVGIGQISSEVPQNLSASRPQDRQFILSSKKLLLSDSGFYLCAWSTQANEQFFGPGTRLTVL.

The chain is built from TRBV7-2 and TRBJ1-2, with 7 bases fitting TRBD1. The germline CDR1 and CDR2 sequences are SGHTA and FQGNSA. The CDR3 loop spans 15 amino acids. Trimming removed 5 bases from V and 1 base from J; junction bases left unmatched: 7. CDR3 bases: TGTGCCAGCAGCCCCGACCGGGACAGTAACTATGGCTACACCTTC. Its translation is CASSPDRDSNYGYTF.

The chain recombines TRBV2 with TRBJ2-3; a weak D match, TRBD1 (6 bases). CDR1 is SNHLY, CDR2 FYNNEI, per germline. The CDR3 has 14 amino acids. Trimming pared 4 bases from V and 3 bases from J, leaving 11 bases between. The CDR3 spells CASSGQGLTDTQYF. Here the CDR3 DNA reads TGTGCCAGCAGTGGCCAGGGGTTGACAGATACGCAGTATTTT.

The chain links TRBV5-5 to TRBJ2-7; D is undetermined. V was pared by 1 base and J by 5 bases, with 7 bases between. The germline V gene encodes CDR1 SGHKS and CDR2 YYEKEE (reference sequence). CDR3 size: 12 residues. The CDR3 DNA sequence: TGTGCCAGCAGCTTGATGGATAACGAGCAGTACTTC. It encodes CASSLMDNEQYF.

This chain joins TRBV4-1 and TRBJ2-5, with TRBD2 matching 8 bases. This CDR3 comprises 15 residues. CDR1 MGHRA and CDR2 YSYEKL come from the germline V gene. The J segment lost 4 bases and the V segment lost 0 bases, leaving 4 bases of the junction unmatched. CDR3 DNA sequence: TGCGCCAGCAGCCAAGATGGTCTAGCGGGAGAGACCCAGTACTTC. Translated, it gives CASSQDGLAGETQYF.

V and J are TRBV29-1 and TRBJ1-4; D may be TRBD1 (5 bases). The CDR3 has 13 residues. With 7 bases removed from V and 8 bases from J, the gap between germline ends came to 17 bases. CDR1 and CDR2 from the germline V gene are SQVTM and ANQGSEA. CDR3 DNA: TGCAGCGCTACCACCGGGACGGACGAAAAACTGTTTTTT. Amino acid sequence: CSATTGTDEKLFF. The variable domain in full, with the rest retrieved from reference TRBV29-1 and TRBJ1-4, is SAVISQKPSRDICQRGTSLTIQCQVDSQVTMMFWYRQQPGQSLTLIATANQGSEATYESGFVIDKFPISRPNLTFSTLTVSNMSPEDSSIYLCSATTGTDEKLFFGSGTQLSVL.